This T cell receptor (beta chain) was profiled in a study of cytomegalovirus exposure and HLA in healthy donors. 60 Vbeta and 13 Jbeta primers were used in PCR. Assay used: immunoSEQ multiplex PCR; TCRdb lists only in-frame clones, some missing. The repertoire includes around 35,000 clones, over 70% of them detected once, and roughly 6% sits in the top ten. CDR1 MNHNS and CDR2 SASEGT come from the germline V gene. This CDR3 spans 13 amino acids. Trimming stripped 7 bases from V and 1 base from J, with 10 bases between. The chain couples TRBV6-1 to TRBJ1-1; D is undetermined. The sequence came from a young man in good health and CMV-seronegative. The sample consisted of PBMCs. The DNA of the CDR3 is TGTGCCAGCAACCTACAGCCGAACACTGAAGCTTTCTTT. This translates into CASNLQPNTEAFF.